This is a list of T cell receptor beta chains from one sample in a study of T cell changes during pregnancy in multiple sclerosis. TCRdb keeps only in-frame clones here, not all; method: immunoSEQ multiplex PCR. The sample holds about 120,000 clones, 93% seen once. Here the sequenced sample was peripheral blood, taken before pregnancy. These receptor sequences come from a female donor with multiple sclerosis, enrolled in a pregnancy study. Both conserved end residues are trimmed from each CDR3. Each record gives: CDR3 protein, V gene, D gene, clone size, J gene. The D gene is left open where the match is weak. The listing skips clone size in some rows; elsewhere it reads once, few, many or a size class.

cdr3_aa: AWRRRGAYEQY; v_call: TRBV30; d_call: NA; clone_size: NA; j_call: TRBJ2-7
cdr3_aa: ASSSGGETSSTDTQY; v_call: TRBV11-3; d_call: NA; clone_size: NA; j_call: TRBJ2-3
cdr3_aa: ASSLFITTTGELF; v_call: TRBV6-1; d_call: NA; clone_size: NA; j_call: TRBJ2-2
cdr3_aa: ASSSPTDTQY; v_call: TRBV18; d_call: NA; clone_size: NA; j_call: TRBJ2-3
cdr3_aa: ASSEAGNNYGYT; v_call: TRBV25-1; d_call: NA; clone_size: NA; j_call: TRBJ1-2
cdr3_aa: ASRPRQGQEKLF; v_call: TRBV6-5; d_call: TRBD1; clone_size: NA; j_call: TRBJ1-4
cdr3_aa: ASSLDTGGTEAF; v_call: TRBV27; d_call: NA; clone_size: NA; j_call: TRBJ1-1
cdr3_aa: ASSVGLAGGLLDTQY; v_call: TRBV9; d_call: TRBD2; clone_size: NA; j_call: TRBJ2-3
cdr3_aa: ASSLVGGETQY; v_call: TRBV5-4; d_call: NA; clone_size: NA; j_call: TRBJ2-5
cdr3_aa: ASSLDTNYGYT; v_call: TRBV5-1; d_call: NA; clone_size: NA; j_call: TRBJ1-2
cdr3_aa: ASSMRYQPQH; v_call: TRBV19; d_call: NA; clone_size: few; j_call: TRBJ1-5
cdr3_aa: ASSVRGQRTEAF; v_call: TRBV19; d_call: TRBD1; clone_size: NA; j_call: TRBJ1-1
cdr3_aa: ASSLSVNYGYT; v_call: TRBV27; d_call: NA; clone_size: NA; j_call: TRBJ1-2
cdr3_aa: ASSRRLAGGETQY; v_call: TRBV27; d_call: TRBD2; clone_size: NA; j_call: TRBJ2-5
cdr3_aa: ASSFGDSEWYGYT; v_call: TRBV5-1; d_call: NA; clone_size: NA; j_call: TRBJ1-2
cdr3_aa: ASSHGQTYEQY; v_call: TRBV7-9; d_call: NA; clone_size: NA; j_call: TRBJ2-7
cdr3_aa: ASSQAAGGPNTGELF; v_call: TRBV4-1; d_call: TRBD2; clone_size: NA; j_call: TRBJ2-2
cdr3_aa: ASSFKRTEAF; v_call: TRBV5-6; d_call: NA; clone_size: NA; j_call: TRBJ1-1